This T cell receptor beta chain derives from a study of T cells in Graves' hyperthyroidism and ophthalmopathy. Study as a whole: Upon initial diagnosis and before any treatment, peripheral blood was collected.

Findings and limits, study-wide: For ophthalmopathy, model prediction preceded onset by a median roughly 6.5 months. Using 13 V-J features, a model discriminated ophthalmopathy from stable hyperthyroidism.

This clonotype was seen ten or more times. The antigen remains unidentified. PBMCs stemmed from 10 ml fresh peripheral blood. RNA transcripts were the template for amplifying TCR beta CDR3 regions. The primer set for the first-round RT-PCR of the TCR CDR3 was HTBI. TCRdb reanalysed the multiplex PCR reads using MiXCR and keeps one entry per CDR3 protein. There are hundreds of thousands of distinct CDR3 sequences in the sample; around 20% occur only once, and over 15% lies in the top ten. In germline, CDR1 is SGHAT, CDR2 FQNNGV. V was shortened by 5 bases and J by 1 base, with 14 bases between the two germline ends. The CDR3 loop spans 15 amino acids.

The gene calls are TRBV11-2 and TRBJ2-5; no clear D gene. The sequence derives from a woman aged 45 to 65 with Graves' hyperthyroidism that later progressed to Graves' ophthalmopathy. Sequencing was carried out using blood. CDR3 DNA: TGTGCCAGCAGCGGAGTTGCCATGCTCCAAGAGACCCAGTACTTC. Its protein product is CASSGVAMLQETQYF.